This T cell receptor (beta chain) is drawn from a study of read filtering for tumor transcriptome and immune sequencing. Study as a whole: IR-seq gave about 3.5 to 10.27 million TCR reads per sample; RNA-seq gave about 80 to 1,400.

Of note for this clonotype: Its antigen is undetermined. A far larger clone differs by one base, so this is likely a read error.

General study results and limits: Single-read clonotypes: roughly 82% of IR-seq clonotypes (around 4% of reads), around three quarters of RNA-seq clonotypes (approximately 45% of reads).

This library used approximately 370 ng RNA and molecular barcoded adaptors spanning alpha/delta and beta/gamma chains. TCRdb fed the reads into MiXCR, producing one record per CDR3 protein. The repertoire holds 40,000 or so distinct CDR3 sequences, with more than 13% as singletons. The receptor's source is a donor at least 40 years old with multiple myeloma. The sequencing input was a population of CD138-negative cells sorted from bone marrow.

Here the CDR3 reads CASSPRTEAGGELFF. The DNA for the CDR3 is TGTGCCAGCAGCCCCCGGACAGAGGCAGGCGGGGAGCTGTTTTTT. The chain links TRBV3-2 to TRBJ2-2; the table calls TRBD1, which could not be checked here. TRBV3-2 is a listed pseudogene. This CDR3 has 15 amino acids.